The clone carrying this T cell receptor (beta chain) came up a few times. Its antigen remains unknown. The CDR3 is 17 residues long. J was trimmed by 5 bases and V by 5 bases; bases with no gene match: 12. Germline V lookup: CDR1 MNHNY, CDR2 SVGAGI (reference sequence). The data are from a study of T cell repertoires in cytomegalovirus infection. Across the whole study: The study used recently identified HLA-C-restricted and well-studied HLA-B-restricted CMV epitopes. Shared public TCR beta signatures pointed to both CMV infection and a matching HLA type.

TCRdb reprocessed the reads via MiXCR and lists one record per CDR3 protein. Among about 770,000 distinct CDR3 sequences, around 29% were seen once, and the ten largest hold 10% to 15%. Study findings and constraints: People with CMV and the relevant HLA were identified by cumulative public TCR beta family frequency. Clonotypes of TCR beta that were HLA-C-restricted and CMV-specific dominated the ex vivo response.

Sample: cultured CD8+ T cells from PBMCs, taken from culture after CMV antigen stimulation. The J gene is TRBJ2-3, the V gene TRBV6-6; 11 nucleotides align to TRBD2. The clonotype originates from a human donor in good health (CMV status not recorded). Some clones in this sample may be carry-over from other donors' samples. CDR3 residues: CASSQNPGTSGIDTQYF. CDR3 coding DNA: TGTGCCAGCAGTCAAAACCCCGGGACTAGCGGAATAGATACGCAGTATTTT.